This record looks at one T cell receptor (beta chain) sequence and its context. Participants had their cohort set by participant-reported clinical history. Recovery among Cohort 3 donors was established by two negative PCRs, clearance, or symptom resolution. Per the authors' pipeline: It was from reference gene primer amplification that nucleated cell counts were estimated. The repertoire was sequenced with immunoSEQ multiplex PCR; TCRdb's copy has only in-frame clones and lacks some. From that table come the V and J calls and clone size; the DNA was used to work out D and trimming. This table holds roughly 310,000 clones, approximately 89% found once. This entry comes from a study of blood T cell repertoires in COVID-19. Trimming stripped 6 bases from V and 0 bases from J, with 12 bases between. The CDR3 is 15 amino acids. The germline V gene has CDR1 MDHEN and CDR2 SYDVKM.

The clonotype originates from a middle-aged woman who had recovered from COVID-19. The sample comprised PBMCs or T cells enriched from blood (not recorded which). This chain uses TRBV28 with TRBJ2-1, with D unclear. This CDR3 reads CASSRTRSSYNEQFF. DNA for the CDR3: TGTGCCAGCAGCCGAACCCGGAGCTCCTACAATGAGCAGTTCTTC.